The 7 T cell receptor beta chains reported below all come from one sample, sequenced in a study of patients and donors after allogeneic stem cell transplantation. Each CDR3 protein gets one entry after TCRdb re-called the RT-PCR reads with MiXCR. This table holds more than 850,000 distinct CDR3 sequences, more than 15% found once. The source material was blood, either unsorted or a sorted T cell fraction (not recorded which). The receptors derive from a human donor who was either an allogeneic HSCT recipient or a stem cell or donor lymphocyte infusion donor (not recorded which). It is not recorded whose cells these are; they may come from a transplant donor.

This clonotype has at least ten counts. The genes are TRBV5-1 and TRBJ2-7, with D perhaps TRBD1 or TRBD2 (5 bases each). Germline CDR1 is SGHRS and CDR2 is YFSETQ. Trimming stripped 1 base from V and 4 bases from J, with 12 bases between. This CDR3 is built from 14 residues. The CDR3 bases are TGCGCCAGCAGCTTGAGCCGGGACGGGTACGAGCAGTACTTC. As protein: CASSLSRDGYEQYF.

The sample holds a few counts of this clonotype. The chain links TRBV20-1 to TRBJ1-5; 7 nucleotides line up with TRBD1. Per germline, CDR1 DFQATT and CDR2 SNEGSKA (reference sequence). The CDR3 covers 14 residues. V lost 3 bases to trimming and J lost 4 bases; unmatched junction nucleotides: 6. CDR3 sequence: CSASHRGLNQPQHF. Here the CDR3 DNA reads TGCAGTGCTAGTCACAGGGGCCTGAATCAGCCCCAGCATTTT.

In its sample, this clonotype was seen a few times. This rearrangement joins TRBV5-1 to TRBJ1-1; a possible D gene is TRBD1 (5 bases). The CDR3 has 14 amino acids. Trimming took 4 bases from V and 9 from J, leaving 19 bases between them. Per germline, CDR1 SGHRS and CDR2 YFSETQ. CDR3 loop: CASSRGAEAQQAFF. The CDR3 nucleotides read TGCGCCAGCAGCCGAGGGGCGGAAGCGCAGCAAGCTTTCTTT. The variable domain in full, with the rest retrieved from reference TRBV5-1 and TRBJ1-1, is KAGVTQTPRYLIKTRGQQVTLSCSPISGHRSVSWYQQTPGQGLQFLFEYFSETQRNKGNFPGRFSGRQFSNSRSEMNVSTLELGDSALYLCASSRGAEAQQAFFGQGTRLTVV.

Notes on this clonotype: A read error may be the cause here, since a much bigger clone is one base away. The chain joins TRBV7-2 to TRBJ2-7; possibly TRBD1 for D (6 bases). This CDR3 region has 14 residues. Germline V gene data show CDR1 as SGHTA and CDR2 as FQGNSA. V shed 2 bases and J shed 0 bases, with 8 bases lying between them. In DNA, the CDR3 is TGTGCCAGCAGCTTATTGGACAGCTCCTACGAGCAGTACTTC. Protein: CASSLLDSSYEQYF.

In its sample, this clonotype was seen a few times. The DNA for the CDR3 is TGCAGTGCTTTAACTAGCGGGAGGGGGGCCGGGGAGCTGTTTTTT. Its translation is CSALTSGRGAGELFF. The chain links TRBV20-1 to TRBJ2-2; 13 nucleotides agree with TRBD2. Germline trimming cut 5 bases from V and 6 bases from J; bases unmatched to any gene: 6. The CDR3 runs 15 residues. The V gene's germline CDR1 is DFQATT and CDR2 SNEGSKA (reference sequence).

This clonotype was counted at least ten times. This chain connects TRBV12-3 or TRBV12-4 to TRBJ2-1; 7 bases match TRBD1. CDR3 length equals 13 residues. After removal of 6 bases from V and 5 bases from J, the junction contained 4 bases not matched to a gene. The CDR3: CASRTQGDNEQFF. Written as DNA, the CDR3 is TGTGCCAGCAGAACCCAGGGGGACAATGAGCAGTTCTTC.

A few counts support this clonotype. The V call is TRBV4-3, the J call TRBJ2-5; D might be TRBD1 (5 bases). The CDR3 sequence is 17 residues long. The germline V gene encodes CDR1 LGHNA and CDR2 YSLEER. V dropped 0 bases and J dropped 2 bases, with 16 bases sitting between them. CDR3 amino acids: CASSQERSQGPQETQYF. Here the CDR3 DNA reads TGCGCCAGCAGCCAAGAGCGATCGCAGGGCCCGCAAGAGACCCAGTACTTC.